This is a list of T cell receptor beta chains from one sample in a study of TIL therapy for anti-PD-1-resistant metastatic lung cancer. Sequenced by immunoSEQ multiplex PCR; TCRdb stores in-frame clones only, minus some. The table shows about 50,000 clones, with 55% to 75% occurring only once. The sequencing here drew on tumor tissue, taken at baseline. The origin of the receptors is a person between 25 and 79 years old with non-small cell lung cancer. Each CDR3 is given with its conserved first and last residue. Each record gives: CDR3 length, V gene, D gene, J gene, clone size, CDR3 protein, CDR3 DNA. A D gene is named only where the DNA matches it firmly. Size values are once, few and many counts, or a class for expanded clones, and some rows have none.

14	TRBV7-9	NA	TRBJ1-6	NA	CASSPDSYNSPLHF	TGTGCCAGCAGCCCGGACTCCTATAATTCACCCCTCCACTTT
14	TRBV12-5	NA	TRBJ2-5	NA	CASSSGLPQETQYF	TGTGCTAGCAGTTCGGGACTGCCCCAGGAGACCCAGTACTTC
15	TRBV5-6	TRBD1	TRBJ1-1	NA	CASSFPGQGAGEAFF	TGTGCCAGCAGCTTCCCGGGACAGGGGGCTGGCGAAGCTTTCTTT
14	TRBV29-1	TRBD1	TRBJ2-1	NA	CSVEESTGTGEQFF	TGCAGCGTTGAAGAGTCTACCGGGACAGGTGAGCAGTTCTTC
14	TRBV7-9	NA	TRBJ1-3	few	CASSLVGSGNTIYF	TGTGCCAGCAGCTTAGTTGGCTCTGGAAACACCATATATTTT
14	TRBV15	NA	TRBJ2-5	NA	CATSKGRRGETQYF	TGTGCCACCAGCAAGGGGAGGAGGGGAGAGACCCAGTACTTC
16	TRBV12-5	NA	TRBJ2-2	NA	CASGPSTGSTTGELFF	TGTGCTAGTGGCCCTTCGACCGGGAGCACCACCGGGGAGCTGTTTTTT
15	TRBV6-1	NA	TRBJ1-5	few	CASSEWVVANQPQHF	TGTGCCAGCAGTGAGTGGGTGGTGGCCAATCAGCCCCAGCATTTT
13	TRBV11-3	NA	TRBJ2-7	NA	CASSSSRARGQYF	TGTGCCAGCAGCTCAAGCCGGGCCAGGGGGCAGTACTTC
16	TRBV7-9	TRBD1	TRBJ1-4	few	CASSLGGGFINEKLFF	TGTGCCAGCAGCTTAGGAGGGGGCTTTATTAATGAAAAACTGTTTTTT
14	TRBV1	NA	TRBJ2-3	NA	CTSSQRAGMDTQYF	TGCACCAGCAGCCAACGAGCGGGTATGGATACGCAGTATTTT
14	TRBV29-1	NA	TRBJ2-2	NA	CSVRQGQNTGELFF	TGCAGCGTTCGGCAGGGACAGAACACCGGGGAGCTGTTTTTT
13	TRBV7-2	NA	TRBJ2-3	NA	CASSAYMTDTQYF	TGTGCCAGCAGCGCTTACATGACAGATACGCAGTATTTT
14	TRBV19	NA	TRBJ1-5	once	CASSMGSGGQPQHF	TGTGCCAGTAGTATGGGGAGCGGGGGTCAGCCCCAGCATTTT
18	TRBV5-1	NA	TRBJ1-1	NA	CASSLAGTMSGVNTEAFF	TGCGCCAGCAGCTTGGCCGGGACAATGAGTGGGGTAAACACTGAAGCTTTCTTT
15	TRBV9	NA	TRBJ1-4	NA	CASSVEGQANEKLFF	TGTGCCAGCAGCGTAGAAGGTCAAGCTAATGAAAAACTGTTTTTT
14	TRBV5-1	NA	TRBJ2-7	NA	CASSPTWVGTEQYF	TGCGCCAGCAGCCCAACCTGGGTAGGAACCGAGCAGTACTTC
14	TRBV5-1	NA	TRBJ2-2	few	CASHSDGNTGELFF	TGCGCCAGCCACTCCGACGGGAACACCGGGGAGCTGTTTTTT
17	TRBV4-3	NA	TRBJ1-6	NA	CASSQDGKRGDNSPLHF	TGCGCCAGCAGCCAAGACGGGAAGAGGGGAGATAATTCACCCCTCCACTTT
14	TRBV10-2	TRBD2	TRBJ2-1	NA	CASTPGGANNEQFF	TGCGCCAGCACCCCGGGGGGGGCAAACAATGAGCAGTTCTTC
16	TRBV7-2	NA	TRBJ2-5	NA	CASSLGRRDLQETQYF	TGTGCCAGCAGCTTAGGACGGAGGGACCTCCAAGAGACCCAGTACTTC
13	TRBV27	NA	TRBJ2-2	NA	CASGWRGTGELFF	TGTGCCAGCGGCTGGCGGGGCACCGGGGAGCTGTTTTTT